Detailed here is one TCR beta chain. In its sample, this clonotype was seen a few times. The clone's antigen remains unknown. No qualities accompany the bases; no much larger clone lies one base away. This entry belongs to a study of CD8 T cells in ankylosing spondylitis (dated 2017 in TCRdb). For context, the study as a whole: T cell receptor beta repertoires were profiled in healthy donors and ankylosing spondylitis patients so that disease-linked TCR variants could be found. The full study cohort was made up of about 24 ankylosing spondylitis patients and 108 healthy donors. Peripheral blood was sampled, and synovial fluid was also collected from ankylosing spondylitis patients. Paper-wide results and their limitations: The disease-linked clones were reported to be significantly enriched in matched synovial fluid samples from ankylosing spondylitis patients. A TCR beta motif of roughly 8 highly homologous amino acid variants appeared characteristic of blood from ankylosing spondylitis patients. Some TCR beta motif variants had previously been reported in synovial fluid and blood of reactive arthritis patients, which suggested common disease-initiation mechanisms. A CD8+ phenotype was shown by the disease-linked clones, which were found at relatively low frequencies in peripheral blood.

Sequenced on an Illumina HiSeq 2500. Quantitative 5'-RACE with molecular barcodes was used to prepare TCR beta libraries. Regarding the original processing steps: Disease-linked TCR variants were identified with a new computational method built on a probabilistic model of VDJ rearrangement. The public reads were quality trimmed at Q25 with fastp and then assembled into clones with MiXCR by TCRdb, keeping productive beta chains. Merged by CDR3 protein, the rows form single entries marked with the most common genes and DNA. It is TCRdb's table, rather than the study itself, that gives the V and J calls and clone size. The sample table holds 150,000 to 200,000 distinct CDR3 sequences, of which around 18% were seen once. Of the sample, 7.8% falls within the top ten clones. The sequencing sample was made of blood, either unsorted or a sorted T cell fraction (not recorded which). The sequence derives from a male donor with ankylosing spondylitis or in good health (not recorded which).

The nucleotide sequence is given as TGCAGTGCTAGAGATAATGCATTCCCCATGAACACTGAAGCTTTCTTT. Its protein reads: CSARDNAFPMNTEAFF. The chain uses TRBV20-1 and TRBJ1-1; no confident D gene assignment can be made. From the cysteine up to the phenylalanine, the CDR3 has a length of 16 residues. The sequence is cut down to CDR3 DNA, 48 bases in frame from base 1. For CDR1 and CDR2, the germline V gene (reference sequence) lists DFQATT and SNEGSKA. A distance of 14 bases separates the germline ends of V and J, which lose 0 bases and 0 bases respectively.